This TCR beta chain was sequenced for a study of regulatory T cells in long-lasting Graves disease. For the study at large: To qualify as persistent, Graves' disease required over 5 years of antithyroid drugs with positive TSH receptor antibodies. Whole-study findings and limits: Segments TRBV28, TRBJ1-2 and TRBJ2-5 showed preferential usage in persistent disease.

CDR3 length equals 13 residues. Trimming stripped 3 bases from V and 3 bases from J, with 11 bases between. CDR1 and CDR2 from the germline V gene are DFQATT and SNEGSKA (reference sequence). Many counts were recorded for this clonotype. Antigen specificity is unknown. The TCR beta library used iRepertoire HTBI primers with Arm-PCR amplification of CDR3. TCRdb called the multiplex PCR reads again in MiXCR, with one record for every CDR3 protein. This repertoire shows 400,000 or so distinct CDR3 sequences, roughly a quarter found once; its top ten account for 26%. Documented time point: persistent/refractory GD, antithyroid drugs over 5 years with positive TRAb. Preparation of the TCR library used RNA extracted from PBMCs. Graves' disease was diagnosed by American Thyroid Association guidelines. EDTA tubes held approximately 10 milliliters of peripheral blood from each patient.

The V call is TRBV20-1, the J call TRBJ2-5; maybe TRBD1 (5 bases). The sample consisted of peripheral blood mononuclear cells (PBMCs), taken when the disease was refractory, from a patient treated with antithyroid drugs. The receptor was derived from a female donor with Graves disease. CDR3 nucleotides: TGCAGTGCTAGGGGTCAGGGCGAAGAGACCCAGTACTTC. Its translation: CSARGQGEETQYF.